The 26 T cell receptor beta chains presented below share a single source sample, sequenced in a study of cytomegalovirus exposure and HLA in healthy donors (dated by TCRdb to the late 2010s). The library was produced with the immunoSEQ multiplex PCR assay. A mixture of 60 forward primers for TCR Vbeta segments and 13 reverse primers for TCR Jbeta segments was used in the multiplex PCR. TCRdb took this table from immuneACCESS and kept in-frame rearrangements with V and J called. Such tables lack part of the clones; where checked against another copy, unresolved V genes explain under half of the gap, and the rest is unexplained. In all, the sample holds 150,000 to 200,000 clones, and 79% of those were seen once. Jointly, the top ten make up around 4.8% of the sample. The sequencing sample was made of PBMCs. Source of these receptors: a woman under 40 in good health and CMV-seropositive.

CDR3 region: CASSLGLAGGRGYEQYF. Written as DNA, the CDR3 is TGCGCCAGCAGCTTGGGACTAGCGGGAGGGCGTGGGTACGAGCAGTACTTC. This chain joins TRBV5-1 and TRBJ2-7; 14 positions agree with TRBD2. The germline V gene has CDR1 SGHRS and CDR2 YFSETQ. CDR3 length: 17 residues. The junction had 6 bases not matched to a gene; V was cut back by 0 bases and J by 4 bases.

The DNA of the CDR3 is TGTGCCAGCAGCTTAGTAGACAGGGGCTCCTACAATGAGCAGTTCTTC. Translated: CASSLVDRGSYNEQFF. J is TRBJ2-1 and V is TRBV7-2, with 8 bases fitting TRBD1. This CDR3 is built from 16 residues. Germline lookup yields CDR1 SGHTA and CDR2 FQGNSA. With 1 base clipped from V and 0 bases from J, the junction kept 2 bases outside the gene matches.

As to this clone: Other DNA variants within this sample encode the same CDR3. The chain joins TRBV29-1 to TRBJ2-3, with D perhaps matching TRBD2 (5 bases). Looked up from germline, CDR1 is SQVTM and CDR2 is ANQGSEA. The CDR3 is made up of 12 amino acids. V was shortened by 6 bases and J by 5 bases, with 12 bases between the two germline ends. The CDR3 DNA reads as TGCAGCGTGGGAGAAGGCGGAGATACGCAGTATTTT. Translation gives CSVGEGGDTQYF.

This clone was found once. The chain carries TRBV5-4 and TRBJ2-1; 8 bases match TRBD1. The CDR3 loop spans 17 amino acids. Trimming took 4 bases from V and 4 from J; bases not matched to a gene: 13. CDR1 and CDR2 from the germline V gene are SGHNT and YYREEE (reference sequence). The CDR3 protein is CASSPGQGRGGYNEQFF. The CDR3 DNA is TGTGCCAGCAGCCCAGGACAGGGTCGAGGGGGATACAATGAGCAGTTCTTC.

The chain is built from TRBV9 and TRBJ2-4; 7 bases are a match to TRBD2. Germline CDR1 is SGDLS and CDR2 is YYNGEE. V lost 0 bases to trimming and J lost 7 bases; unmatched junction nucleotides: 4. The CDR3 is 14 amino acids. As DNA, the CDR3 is TGTGCCAGCAGCGTAGGACGGCGGGAGAACATTCAGTACTTC. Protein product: CASSVGRRENIQYF.

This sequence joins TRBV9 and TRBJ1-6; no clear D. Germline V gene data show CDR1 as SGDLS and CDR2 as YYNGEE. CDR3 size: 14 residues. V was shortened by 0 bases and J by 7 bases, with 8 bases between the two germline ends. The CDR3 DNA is TGTGCCAGCAGCGTAGGCGCCTCAAATTCACCCCTCCACTTT. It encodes CASSVGASNSPLHF.

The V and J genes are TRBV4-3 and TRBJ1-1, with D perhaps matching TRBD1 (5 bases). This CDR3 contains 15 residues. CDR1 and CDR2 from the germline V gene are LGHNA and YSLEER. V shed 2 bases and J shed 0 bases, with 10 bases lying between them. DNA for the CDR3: TGCGCCAGCAGCCAAAGGGCAGGGATGAACACTGAAGCTTTCTTT. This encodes CASSQRAGMNTEAFF.

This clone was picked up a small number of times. The DNA for the CDR3 is TGTGCCAGCAGGCCTCAGACAGGGGGAGAAGAGACCCAGTACTTC. Protein product: CASRPQTGGEETQYF. The J gene is TRBJ2-5, the V gene TRBV2, with 9 positions matching TRBD1. The J segment lost 3 bases and the V segment lost 6 bases, leaving 8 bases of the junction unmatched. CDR1 is SNHLY and CDR2 is FYNNEI in the germline V gene. The CDR3 is 15 amino acids. Full variable domain (outside the CDR3, taken from reference TRBV2 and TRBJ2-5): EPEVTQTPSHQVTQMGQEVILRCVPISNHLYFYWYRQILGQKVEFLVSFYNNEISEKSEIFDDQFSVERPDGSNFTLKIRSTKLEDSAMYFCASRPQTGGEETQYFGPGTRLLVL.

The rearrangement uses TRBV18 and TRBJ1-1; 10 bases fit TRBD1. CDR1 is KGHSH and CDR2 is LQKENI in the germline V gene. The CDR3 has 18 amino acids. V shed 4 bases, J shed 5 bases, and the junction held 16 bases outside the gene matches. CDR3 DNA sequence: TGTGCCAGCTCACTTCAACGACTTGACAGGGGGCAGACGACTGAAGCTTTCTTT. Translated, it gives CASSLQRLDRGQTTEAFF.

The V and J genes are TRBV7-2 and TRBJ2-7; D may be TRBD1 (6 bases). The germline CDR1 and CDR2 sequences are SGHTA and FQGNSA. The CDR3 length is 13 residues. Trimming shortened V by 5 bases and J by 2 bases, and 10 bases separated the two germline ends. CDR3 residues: CASSVDRPYEQYF. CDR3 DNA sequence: TGTGCCAGCAGCGTAGACAGGCCCTACGAGCAGTACTTC.

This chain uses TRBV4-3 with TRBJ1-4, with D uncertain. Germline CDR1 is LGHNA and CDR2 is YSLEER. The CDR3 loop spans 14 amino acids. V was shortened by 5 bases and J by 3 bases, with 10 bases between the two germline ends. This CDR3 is CASSAGSSNEKLFF. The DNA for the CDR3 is TGCGCCAGCAGCGCGGGTTCCTCTAATGAAAAACTGTTTTTT.

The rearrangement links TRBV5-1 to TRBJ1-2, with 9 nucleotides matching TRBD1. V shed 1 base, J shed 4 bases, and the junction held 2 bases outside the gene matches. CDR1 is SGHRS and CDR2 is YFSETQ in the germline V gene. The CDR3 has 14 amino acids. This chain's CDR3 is CASSLTGGLYGYTF. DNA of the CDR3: TGCGCCAGCAGCTTGACAGGGGGCCTCTATGGCTACACCTTC.

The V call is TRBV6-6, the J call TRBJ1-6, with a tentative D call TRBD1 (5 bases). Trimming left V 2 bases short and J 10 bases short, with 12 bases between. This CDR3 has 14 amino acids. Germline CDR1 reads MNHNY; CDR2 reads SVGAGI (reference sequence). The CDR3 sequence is CASSYIGGESPLHF. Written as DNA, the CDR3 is TGTGCCAGCAGTTACATCGGGGGAGAGTCACCCCTCCACTTT.

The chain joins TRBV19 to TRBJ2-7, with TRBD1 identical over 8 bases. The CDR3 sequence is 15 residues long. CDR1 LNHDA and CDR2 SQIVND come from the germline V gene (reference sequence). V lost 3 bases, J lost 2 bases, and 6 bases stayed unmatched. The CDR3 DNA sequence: TGTGCCAGTAGTATTACCGGGACAGGAGCCTACGAGCAGTACTTC. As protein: CASSITGTGAYEQYF. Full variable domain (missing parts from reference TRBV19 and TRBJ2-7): DGGITQSPKYLFRKEGQNVTLSCEQNLNHDAMYWYRQDPGQGLRLIYYSQIVNDFQKGDIAEGYSVSREKKESFPLTVTSAQKNPTAFYLCASSITGTGAYEQYFGPGTRLTVT.

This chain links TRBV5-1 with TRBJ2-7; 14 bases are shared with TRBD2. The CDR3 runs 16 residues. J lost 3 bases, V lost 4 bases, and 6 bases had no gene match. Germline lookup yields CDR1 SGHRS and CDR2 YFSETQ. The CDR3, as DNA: TGCGCCAGCAGCACGGGACTAGCGGGAGAACTCTACGAGCAGTACTTC. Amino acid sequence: CASSTGLAGELYEQYF.

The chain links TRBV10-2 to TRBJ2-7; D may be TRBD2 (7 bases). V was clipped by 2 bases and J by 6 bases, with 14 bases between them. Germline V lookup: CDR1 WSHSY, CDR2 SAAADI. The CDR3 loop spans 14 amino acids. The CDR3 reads CASSELGGAGEQYF. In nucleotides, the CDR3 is TGCGCCAGCAGTGAGCTAGGGGGGGCCGGCGAGCAGTACTTC.

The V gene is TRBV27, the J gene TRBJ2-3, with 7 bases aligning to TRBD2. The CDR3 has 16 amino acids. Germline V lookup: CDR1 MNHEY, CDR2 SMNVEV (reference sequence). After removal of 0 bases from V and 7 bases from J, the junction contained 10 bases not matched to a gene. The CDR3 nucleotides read TGTGCCAGCAGTTTATCCCCCATTGGGACTACCCATACGCAGTATTTT. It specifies CASSLSPIGTTHTQYF.

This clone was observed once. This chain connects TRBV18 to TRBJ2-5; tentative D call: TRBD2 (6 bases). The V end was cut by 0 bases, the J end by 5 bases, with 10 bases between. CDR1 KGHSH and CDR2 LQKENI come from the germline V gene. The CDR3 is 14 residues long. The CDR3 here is CASSPPGGRETQYF. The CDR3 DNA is TGTGCCAGCTCACCACCCGGAGGGCGGGAGACCCAGTACTTC.

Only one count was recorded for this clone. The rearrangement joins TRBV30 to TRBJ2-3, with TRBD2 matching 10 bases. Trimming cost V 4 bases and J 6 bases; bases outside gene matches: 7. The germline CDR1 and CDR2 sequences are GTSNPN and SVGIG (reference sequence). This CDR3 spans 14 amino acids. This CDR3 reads CAWKIAGGMDTQYF. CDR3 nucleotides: TGTGCCTGGAAGATAGCGGGAGGAATGGATACGCAGTATTTT.

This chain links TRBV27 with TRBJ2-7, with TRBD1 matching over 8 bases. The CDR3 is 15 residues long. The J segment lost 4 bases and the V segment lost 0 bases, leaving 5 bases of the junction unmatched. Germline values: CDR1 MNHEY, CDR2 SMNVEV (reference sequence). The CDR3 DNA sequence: TGTGCCAGCAGTTTATCTGGCAGGGGGCTTTACGAGCAGTACTTC. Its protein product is CASSLSGRGLYEQYF.

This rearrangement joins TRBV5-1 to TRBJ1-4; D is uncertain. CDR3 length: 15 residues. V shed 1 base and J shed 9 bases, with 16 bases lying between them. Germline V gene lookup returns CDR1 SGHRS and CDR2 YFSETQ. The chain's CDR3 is CASSLSGYREKKLFF. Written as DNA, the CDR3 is TGCGCCAGCAGCTTGAGCGGGTACAGAGAGAAAAAACTGTTTTTT.

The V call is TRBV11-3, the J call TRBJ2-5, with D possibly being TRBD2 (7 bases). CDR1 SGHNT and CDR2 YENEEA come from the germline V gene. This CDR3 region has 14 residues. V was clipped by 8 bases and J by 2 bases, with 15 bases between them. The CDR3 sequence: CASRERGAQETQYF. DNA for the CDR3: TGTGCCAGCCGCGAACGGGGGGCGCAAGAGACCCAGTACTTC.

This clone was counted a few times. The CDR3 loop reads CASSRDSQTTEAFF. The CDR3 DNA reads as TGCGCCAGCAGCAGGGACAGCCAGACCACTGAAGCTTTCTTT. The V and J genes are TRBV5-1 and TRBJ1-1, with TRBD1 identical over 7 bases. Germline CDR1 reads SGHRS; CDR2 reads YFSETQ. V lost 4 bases, J lost 4 bases, and 7 bases stayed unmatched. CDR3 length: 14 residues.

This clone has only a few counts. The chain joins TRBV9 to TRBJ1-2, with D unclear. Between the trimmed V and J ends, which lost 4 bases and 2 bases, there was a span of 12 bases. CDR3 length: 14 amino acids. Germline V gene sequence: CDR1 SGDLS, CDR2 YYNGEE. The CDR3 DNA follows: TGTGCCAGCAGCCCTCAGACACAGAACTATGGCTACACCTTC. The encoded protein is CASSPQTQNYGYTF. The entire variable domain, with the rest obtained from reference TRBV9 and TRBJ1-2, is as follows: DSGVTQTPKHLITATGQRVTLRCSPRSGDLSVYWYQQSLDQGLQFLIQYYNGEERAKGNILERFSAQQFPDLHSELNLSSLELGDSALYFCASSPQTQNYGYTFGSGTRLTVV.

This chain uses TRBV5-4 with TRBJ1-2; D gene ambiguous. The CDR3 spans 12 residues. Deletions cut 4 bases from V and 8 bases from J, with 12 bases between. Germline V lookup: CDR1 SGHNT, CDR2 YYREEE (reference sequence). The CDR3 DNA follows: TGTGCCAGCAGCCCCATTGAGGAAGGCTACACCTTC. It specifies CASSPIEEGYTF.

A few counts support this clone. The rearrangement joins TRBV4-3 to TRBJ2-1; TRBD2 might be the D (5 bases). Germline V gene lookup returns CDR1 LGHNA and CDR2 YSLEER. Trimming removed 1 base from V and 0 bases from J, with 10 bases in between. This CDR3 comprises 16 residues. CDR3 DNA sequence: TGCGCCAGCAGCCAAGGGACTTATACCTCCTACAATGAGCAGTTCTTC. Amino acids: CASSQGTYTSYNEQFF.